This T cell receptor (beta chain) was sequenced in a study of blood T cell repertoires in COVID-19. A COVID-19 case was met by exposed participants within 2 weeks before study entry. The authors' processing: Cell counts per sample came from amplifying reference gene primers. The assay was immunoSEQ multiplex PCR, and TCRdb's table has in-frame clones only and misses some. V and J calls and clone size are as listed in that table; D and trimming were resolved from the DNA. The repertoire includes about 430,000 clones, around nine tenths of them detected once, and approximately 1.5% sits in the top ten. The V and J ends lost 0 bases and 3 bases, in that order; junction bases with no gene match: 3. This CDR3 has 15 residues. In germline, CDR1 is SGHDT, CDR2 YYEEEE.

This clonotype was obtained from a young woman who had been exposed to COVID-19. The sequencing sample was made of PBMCs or T cells enriched from blood (not recorded which). The V and J genes are TRBV5-6 and TRBJ2-7; 10 nucleotides match TRBD1. In nucleotides, the CDR3 is TGTGCCAGCAGCTTGGGGGACAGGGGTTTCTACGAGCAGTACTTC. This codes for CASSLGDRGFYEQYF.